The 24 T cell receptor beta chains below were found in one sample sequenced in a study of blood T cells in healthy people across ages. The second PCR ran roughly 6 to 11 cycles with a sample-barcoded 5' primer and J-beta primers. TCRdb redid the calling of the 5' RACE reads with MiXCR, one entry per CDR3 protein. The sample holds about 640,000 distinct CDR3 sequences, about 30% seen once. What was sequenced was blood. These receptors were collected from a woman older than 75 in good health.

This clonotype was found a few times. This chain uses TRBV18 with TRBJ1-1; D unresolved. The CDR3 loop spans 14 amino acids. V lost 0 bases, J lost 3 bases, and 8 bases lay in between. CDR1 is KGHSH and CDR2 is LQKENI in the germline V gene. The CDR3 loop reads CASSPPIGDTEAFF. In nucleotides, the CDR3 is TGTGCCAGCTCACCACCGATCGGGGACACTGAAGCTTTCTTT.

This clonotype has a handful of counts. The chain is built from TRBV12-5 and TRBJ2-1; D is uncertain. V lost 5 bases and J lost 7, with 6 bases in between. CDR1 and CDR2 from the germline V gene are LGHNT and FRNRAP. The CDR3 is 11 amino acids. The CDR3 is CASGAINEQFF. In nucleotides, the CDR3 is TGTGCTAGTGGTGCCATTAATGAGCAGTTCTTC.

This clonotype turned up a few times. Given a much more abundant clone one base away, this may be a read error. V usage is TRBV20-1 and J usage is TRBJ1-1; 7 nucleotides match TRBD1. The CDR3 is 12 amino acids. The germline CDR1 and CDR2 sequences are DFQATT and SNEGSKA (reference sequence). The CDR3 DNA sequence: TGCAGGGCGCCAGACAGGGACACTGAAGCTTTCTTT. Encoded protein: CRAPDRDTEAFF.

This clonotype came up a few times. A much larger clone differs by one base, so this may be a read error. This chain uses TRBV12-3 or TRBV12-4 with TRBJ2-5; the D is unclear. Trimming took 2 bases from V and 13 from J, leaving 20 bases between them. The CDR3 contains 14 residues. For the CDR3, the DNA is TGTGCCAGCAGTTTACGCAAACCCCCTTACGAGCGGTACTTC. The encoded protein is CASSLRKPPYERYF.

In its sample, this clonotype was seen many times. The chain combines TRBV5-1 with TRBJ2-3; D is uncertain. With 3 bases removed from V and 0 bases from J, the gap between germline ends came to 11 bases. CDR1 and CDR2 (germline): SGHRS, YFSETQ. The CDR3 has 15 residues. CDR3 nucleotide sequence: TGCGCCAGCAGCTCCTTTACGGGTAGCACAGATACGCAGTATTTT. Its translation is CASSSFTGSTDTQYF.

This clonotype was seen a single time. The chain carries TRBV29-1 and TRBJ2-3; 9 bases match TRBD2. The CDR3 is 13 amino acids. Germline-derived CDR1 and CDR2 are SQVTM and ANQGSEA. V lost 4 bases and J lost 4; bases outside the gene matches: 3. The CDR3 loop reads CSVASGISDTQYF. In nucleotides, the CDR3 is TGCAGCGTTGCTAGCGGGATATCAGATACGCAGTATTTT.

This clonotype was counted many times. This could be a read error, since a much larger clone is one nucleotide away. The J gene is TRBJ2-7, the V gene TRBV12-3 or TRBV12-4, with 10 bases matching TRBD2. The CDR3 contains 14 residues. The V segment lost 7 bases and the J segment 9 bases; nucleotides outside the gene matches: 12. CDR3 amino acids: CASTQTSGLMMQYF. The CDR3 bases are TGTGCCAGCACCCAGACTAGCGGGCTAATGATGCAGTACTTC.

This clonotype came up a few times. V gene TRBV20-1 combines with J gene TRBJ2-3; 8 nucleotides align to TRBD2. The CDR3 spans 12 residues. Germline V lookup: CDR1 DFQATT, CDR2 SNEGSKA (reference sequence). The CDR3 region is CSGTSDADTQYF. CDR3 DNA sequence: TGCAGCGGGACTAGTGACGCAGATACGCAGTATTTT.

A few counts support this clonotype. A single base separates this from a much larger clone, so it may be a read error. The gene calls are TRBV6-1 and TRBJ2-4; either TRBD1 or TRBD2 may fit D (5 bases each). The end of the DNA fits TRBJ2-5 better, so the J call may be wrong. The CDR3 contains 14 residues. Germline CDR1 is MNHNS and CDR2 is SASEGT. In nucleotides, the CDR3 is TGTGCCAGCAGGGAAGGAGCGAGGGGTGAGACCCAGTACTTC. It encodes CASREGARGETQYF.

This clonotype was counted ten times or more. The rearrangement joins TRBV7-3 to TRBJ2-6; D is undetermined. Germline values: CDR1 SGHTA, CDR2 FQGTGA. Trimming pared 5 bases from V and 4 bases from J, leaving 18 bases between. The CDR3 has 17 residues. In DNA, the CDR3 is TGTGCCAGCAGCCCCCAATTGGTGGGGATCGGGGCCAACGTCCTGACTTTC. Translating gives CASSPQLVGIGANVLTF.

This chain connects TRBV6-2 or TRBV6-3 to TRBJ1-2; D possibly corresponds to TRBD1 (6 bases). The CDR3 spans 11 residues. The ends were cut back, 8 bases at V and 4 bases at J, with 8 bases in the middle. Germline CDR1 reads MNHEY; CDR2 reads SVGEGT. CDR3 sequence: CASEGGYGYTF. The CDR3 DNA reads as TGTGCCAGCGAAGGGGGCTATGGCTACACCTTC.

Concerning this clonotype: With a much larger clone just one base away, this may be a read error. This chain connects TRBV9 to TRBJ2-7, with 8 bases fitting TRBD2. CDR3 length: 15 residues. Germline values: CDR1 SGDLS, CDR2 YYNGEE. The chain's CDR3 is CAGSVAAGGSYEQYF. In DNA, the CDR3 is TGTGCCGGCAGCGTAGCCGCGGGGGGCTCCTACGAGCAGTACTTC.

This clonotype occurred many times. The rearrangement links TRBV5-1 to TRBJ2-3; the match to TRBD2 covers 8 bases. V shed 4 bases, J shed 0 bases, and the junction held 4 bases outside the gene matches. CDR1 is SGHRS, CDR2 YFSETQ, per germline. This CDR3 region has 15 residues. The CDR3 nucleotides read TGCGCCAGCAGCCCGGGCGGGGGGAGCACAGATACGCAGTATTTT. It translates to CASSPGGGSTDTQYF.

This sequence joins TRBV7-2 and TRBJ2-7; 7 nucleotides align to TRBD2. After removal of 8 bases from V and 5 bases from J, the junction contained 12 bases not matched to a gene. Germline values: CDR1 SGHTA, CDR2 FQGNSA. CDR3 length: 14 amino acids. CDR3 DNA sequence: TGTGCCAGCTCCAGAGAGGGAGGGCCGGACGAGCAGTACTTC. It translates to CASSREGGPDEQYF.

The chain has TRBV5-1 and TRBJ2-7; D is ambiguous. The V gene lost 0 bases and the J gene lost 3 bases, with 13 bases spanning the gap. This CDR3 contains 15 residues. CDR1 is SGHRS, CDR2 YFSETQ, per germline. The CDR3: CASSLGPHEDYEQYF. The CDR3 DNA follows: TGCGCCAGCAGCTTGGGGCCCCATGAAGACTACGAGCAGTACTTC. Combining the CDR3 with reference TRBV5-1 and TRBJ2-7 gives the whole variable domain KAGVTQTPRYLIKTRGQQVTLSCSPISGHRSVSWYQQTPGQGLQFLFEYFSETQRNKGNFPGRFSGRQFSNSRSEMNVSTLELGDSALYLCASSLGPHEDYEQYFGPGTRLTVT.

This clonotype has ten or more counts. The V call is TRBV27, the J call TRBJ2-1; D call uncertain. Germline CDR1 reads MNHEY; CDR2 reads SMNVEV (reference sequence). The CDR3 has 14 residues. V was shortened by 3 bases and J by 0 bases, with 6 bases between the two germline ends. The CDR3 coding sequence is TGTGCCAGCAGTTTGTGGGGCTCCTACAATGAGCAGTTCTTC. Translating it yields CASSLWGSYNEQFF.

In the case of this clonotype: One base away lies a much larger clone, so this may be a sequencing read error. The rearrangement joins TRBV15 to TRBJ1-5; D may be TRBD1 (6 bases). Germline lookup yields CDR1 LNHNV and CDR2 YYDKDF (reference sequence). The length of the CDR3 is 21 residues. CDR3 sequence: CVTSRDSVEGGGWALNQPQHF. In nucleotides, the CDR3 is TGTGTCACCAGCAGAGATAGCGTGGAGGGGGGAGGATGGGCCCTTAATCAGCCCCAGCATTTT. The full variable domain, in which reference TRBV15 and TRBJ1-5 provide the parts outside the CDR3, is DAMVIQNPRYQVTQFGKPVTLSCSQTLNHNVMYWYQQKSSQAPKLLFHYYDKDFNNEADTPDNFQSRRPNTSFCFLDIRSPGLGDTAMYLCVTSRDSVEGGGWALNQPQHFGDGTRLSIL.

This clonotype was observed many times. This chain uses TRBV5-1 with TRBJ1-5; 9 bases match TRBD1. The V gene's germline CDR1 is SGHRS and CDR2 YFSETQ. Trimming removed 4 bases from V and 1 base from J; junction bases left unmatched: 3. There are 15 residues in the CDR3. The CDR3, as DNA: TGCGCCAGCAGCGTGACAGGGGGGAGCAATCAGCCCCAGCATTTT. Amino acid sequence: CASSVTGGSNQPQHF. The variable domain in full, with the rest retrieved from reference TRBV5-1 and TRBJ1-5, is KAGVTQTPRYLIKTRGQQVTLSCSPISGHRSVSWYQQTPGQGLQFLFEYFSETQRNKGNFPGRFSGRQFSNSRSEMNVSTLELGDSALYLCASSVTGGSNQPQHFGDGTRLSIL.

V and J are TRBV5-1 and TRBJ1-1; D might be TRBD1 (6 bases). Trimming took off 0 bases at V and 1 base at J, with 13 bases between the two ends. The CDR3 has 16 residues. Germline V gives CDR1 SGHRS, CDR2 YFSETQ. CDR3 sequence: CASSLVAGAANTEAFF. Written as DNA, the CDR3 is TGCGCCAGCAGCTTGGTAGCAGGGGCTGCGAACACTGAAGCTTTCTTT. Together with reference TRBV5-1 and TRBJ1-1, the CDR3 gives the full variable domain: KAGVTQTPRYLIKTRGQQVTLSCSPISGHRSVSWYQQTPGQGLQFLFEYFSETQRNKGNFPGRFSGRQFSNSRSEMNVSTLELGDSALYLCASSLVAGAANTEAFFGQGTRLTVV.

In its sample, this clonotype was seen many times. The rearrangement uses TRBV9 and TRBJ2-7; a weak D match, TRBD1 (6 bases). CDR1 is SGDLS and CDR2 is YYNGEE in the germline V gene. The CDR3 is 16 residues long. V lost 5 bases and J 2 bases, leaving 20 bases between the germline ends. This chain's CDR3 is CASSEGDQGIPYEQYF. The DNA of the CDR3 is TGTGCCAGCAGTGAGGGAGACCAGGGGATCCCCTACGAGCAGTACTTC.

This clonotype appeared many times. The CDR3 sequence is CAISPGSDRGNEQFF. Here the CDR3 DNA reads TGTGCCATCAGCCCGGGTAGTGACCGGGGGAATGAGCAGTTCTTC. The chain has TRBV10-3 and TRBJ2-1; TRBD2 might be the D (6 bases). This CDR3 region has 15 residues. V was shortened by 6 bases and J by 7 bases, with 19 bases between the two germline ends. Per germline, CDR1 ENHRY and CDR2 SYGVKD.

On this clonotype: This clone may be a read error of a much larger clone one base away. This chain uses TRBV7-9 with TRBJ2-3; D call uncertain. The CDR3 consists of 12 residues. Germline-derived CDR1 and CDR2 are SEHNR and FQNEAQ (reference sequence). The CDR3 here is CASSPNLDTRYF. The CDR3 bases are TGTGCCAGCAGCCCCAATCTGGATACGCGGTATTTT.

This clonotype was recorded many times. CDR3 sequence (DNA): TGTGCCAGCAGCCCCCGAACGGGGGTTCGCAATCAGCCCCAGCATTTT. This translates into CASSPRTGVRNQPQHF. This rearrangement joins TRBV7-2 to TRBJ1-5; D is possibly TRBD1 (5 bases). The germline V gene encodes CDR1 SGHTA and CDR2 FQGNSA. The CDR3 runs 16 residues. V was pared by 5 bases and J by 2 bases, with 16 bases between.

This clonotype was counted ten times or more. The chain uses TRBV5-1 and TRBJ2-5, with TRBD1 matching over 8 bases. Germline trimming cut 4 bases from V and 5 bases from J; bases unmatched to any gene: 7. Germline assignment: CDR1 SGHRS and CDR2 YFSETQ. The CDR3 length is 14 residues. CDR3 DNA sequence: TGCGCCAGCAGCCCAGGGGGCGCGCGGGAGACCCAGTACTTC. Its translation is CASSPGGARETQYF.